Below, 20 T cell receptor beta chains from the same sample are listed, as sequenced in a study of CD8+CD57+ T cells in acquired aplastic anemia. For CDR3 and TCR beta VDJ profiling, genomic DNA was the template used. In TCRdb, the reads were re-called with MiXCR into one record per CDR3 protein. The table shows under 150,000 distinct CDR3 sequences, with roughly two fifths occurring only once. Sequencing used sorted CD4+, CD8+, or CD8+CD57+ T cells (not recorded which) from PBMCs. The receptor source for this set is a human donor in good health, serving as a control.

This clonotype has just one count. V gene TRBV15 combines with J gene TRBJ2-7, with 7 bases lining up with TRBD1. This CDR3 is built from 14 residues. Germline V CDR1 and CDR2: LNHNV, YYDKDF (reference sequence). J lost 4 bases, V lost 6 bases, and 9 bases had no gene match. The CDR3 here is CATRGEGALYEQYF. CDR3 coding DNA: TGTGCCACCAGAGGAGAGGGGGCGTTGTACGAGCAGTACTTC.

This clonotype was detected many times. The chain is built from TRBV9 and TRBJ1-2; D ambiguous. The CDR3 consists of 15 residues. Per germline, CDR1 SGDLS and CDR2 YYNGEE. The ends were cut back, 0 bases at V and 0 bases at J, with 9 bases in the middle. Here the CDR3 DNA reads TGTGCCAGCAGCGTAGGGGCAGAACCTAACTATGGCTACACCTTC. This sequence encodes CASSVGAEPNYGYTF.

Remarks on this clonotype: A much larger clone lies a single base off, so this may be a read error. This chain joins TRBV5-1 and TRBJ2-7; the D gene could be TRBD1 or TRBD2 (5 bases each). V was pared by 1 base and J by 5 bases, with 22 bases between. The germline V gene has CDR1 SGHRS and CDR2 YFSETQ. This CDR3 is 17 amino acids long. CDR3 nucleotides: TGCGCCAGCAGCTTGCTTGGGACGGGATTAAAAACCCACGAGCAGTACTTC. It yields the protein CASSLLGTGLKTHEQYF.

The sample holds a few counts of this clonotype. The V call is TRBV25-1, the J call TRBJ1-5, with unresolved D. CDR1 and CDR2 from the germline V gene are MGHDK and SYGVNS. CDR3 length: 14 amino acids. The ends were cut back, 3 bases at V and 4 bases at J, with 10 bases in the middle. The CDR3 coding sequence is TGTGCCAGCAGTGAGGGAGTCTGGAATCAGCCCCAGCATTTT. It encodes CASSEGVWNQPQHF. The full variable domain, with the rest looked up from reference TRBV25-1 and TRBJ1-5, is EADIYQTPRYLVIGTGKKITLECSQTMGHDKMYWYQQDPGMELHLIHYSYGVNSTEKGDLSSESTVSRIRTEHFPLTLESARPSHTSQYLCASSEGVWNQPQHFGDGTRLSIL.

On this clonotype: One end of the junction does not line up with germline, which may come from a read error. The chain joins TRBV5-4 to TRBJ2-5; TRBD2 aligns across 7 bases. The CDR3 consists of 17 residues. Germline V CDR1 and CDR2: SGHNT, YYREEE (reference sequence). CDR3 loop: CASSSRTRVTLQETQHF. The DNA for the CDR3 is TGTGCCAGCAGCTCGAGGACTAGAGTTACATTACAAGAGACCCAGCACTTC.

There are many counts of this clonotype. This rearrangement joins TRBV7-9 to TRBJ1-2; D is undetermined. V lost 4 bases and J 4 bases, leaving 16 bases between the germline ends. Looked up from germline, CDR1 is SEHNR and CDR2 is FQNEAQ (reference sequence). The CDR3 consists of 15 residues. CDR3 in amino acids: CASSSHMTKSYGYTF. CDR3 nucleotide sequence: TGTGCCAGCAGCTCGCACATGACCAAGAGCTATGGCTACACCTTC.

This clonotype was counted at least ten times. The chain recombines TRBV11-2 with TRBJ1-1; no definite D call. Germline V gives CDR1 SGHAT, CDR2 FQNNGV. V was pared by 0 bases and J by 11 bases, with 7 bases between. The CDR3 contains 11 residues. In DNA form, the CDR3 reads TGTGCCAGCAGCTTAGAGATAAGGGCTTTCTTT. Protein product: CASSLEIRAFF.

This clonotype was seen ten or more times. In DNA, the CDR3 is TGTGCCAGCAAAGCGGGACAGGCTTACAATGAGCAGTTCTTC. It translates to CASKAGQAYNEQFF. The chain is built from TRBV2 and TRBJ2-1; weak D call: TRBD1 (8 bases). V dropped 7 bases and J dropped 4 bases, with 14 bases sitting between them. In germline, CDR1 is SNHLY, CDR2 FYNNEI. This CDR3 contains 14 residues.

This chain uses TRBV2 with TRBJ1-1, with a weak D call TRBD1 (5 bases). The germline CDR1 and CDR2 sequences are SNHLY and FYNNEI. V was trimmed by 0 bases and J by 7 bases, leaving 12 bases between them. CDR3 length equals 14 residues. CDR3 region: CASSEAVGTGEAFF. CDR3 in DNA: TGTGCCAGCAGTGAAGCGGTAGGGACCGGTGAAGCTTTCTTT.

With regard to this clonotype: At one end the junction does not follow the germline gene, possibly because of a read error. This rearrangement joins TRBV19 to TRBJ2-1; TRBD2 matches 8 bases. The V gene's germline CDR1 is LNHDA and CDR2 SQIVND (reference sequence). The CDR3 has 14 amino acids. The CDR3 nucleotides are TGTGCCAGTAGTGCTAGCGGGCCCTACGATGAGCAGTTCTTC. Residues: CASSASGPYDEQFF.

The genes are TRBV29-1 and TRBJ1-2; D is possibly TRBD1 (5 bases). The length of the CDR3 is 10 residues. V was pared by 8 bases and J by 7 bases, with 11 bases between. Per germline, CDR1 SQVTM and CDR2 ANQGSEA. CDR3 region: CSSPRAGYTF. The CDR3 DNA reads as TGCAGCTCACCCAGGGCTGGCTACACCTTC.

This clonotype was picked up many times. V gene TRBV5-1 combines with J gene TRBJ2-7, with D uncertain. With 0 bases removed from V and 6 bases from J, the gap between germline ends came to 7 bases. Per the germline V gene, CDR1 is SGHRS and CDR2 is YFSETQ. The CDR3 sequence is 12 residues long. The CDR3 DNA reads TGCGCCAGCAGCTTGGATCCTCCCGAGCAGTACTTC. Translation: CASSLDPPEQYF.

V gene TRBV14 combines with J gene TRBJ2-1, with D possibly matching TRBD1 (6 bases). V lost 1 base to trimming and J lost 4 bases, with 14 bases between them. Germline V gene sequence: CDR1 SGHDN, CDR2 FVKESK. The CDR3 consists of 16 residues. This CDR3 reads CASSQGGRGTYNEQFF. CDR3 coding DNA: TGTGCCAGCAGCCAAGGGGGCAGGGGTACTTACAATGAGCAGTTCTTC.

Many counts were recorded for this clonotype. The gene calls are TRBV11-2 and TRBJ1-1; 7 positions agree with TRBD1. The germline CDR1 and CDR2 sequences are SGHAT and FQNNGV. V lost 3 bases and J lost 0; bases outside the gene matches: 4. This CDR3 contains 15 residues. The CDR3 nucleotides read TGTGCCAGCAGCTTGTGGGACAGCATGAACACTGAAGCTTTCTTT. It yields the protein CASSLWDSMNTEAFF.

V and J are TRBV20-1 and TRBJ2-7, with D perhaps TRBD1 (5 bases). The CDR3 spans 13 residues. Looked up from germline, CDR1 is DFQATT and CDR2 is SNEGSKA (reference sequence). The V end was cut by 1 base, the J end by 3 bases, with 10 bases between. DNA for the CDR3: TGCAGTGCTAGAGCTGGACAAATCTACGAGCAGTACTTC. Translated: CSARAGQIYEQYF.

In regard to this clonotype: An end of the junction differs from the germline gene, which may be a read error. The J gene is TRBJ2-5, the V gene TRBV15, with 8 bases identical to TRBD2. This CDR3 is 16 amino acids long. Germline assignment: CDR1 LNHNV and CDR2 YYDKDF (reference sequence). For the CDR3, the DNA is TGTGCCTCCAGCAGAGATAAAAGAGCGGGAGAAGAGACCCAGTACTTC. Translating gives CASSRDKRAGEETQYF.

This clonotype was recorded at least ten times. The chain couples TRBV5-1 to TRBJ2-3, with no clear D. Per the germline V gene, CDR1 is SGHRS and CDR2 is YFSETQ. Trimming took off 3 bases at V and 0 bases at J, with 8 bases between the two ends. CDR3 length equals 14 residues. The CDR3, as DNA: TGCGCCAGCAGCTGGGAAGGTAGCACAGATACGCAGTATTTT. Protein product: CASSWEGSTDTQYF.

In DNA, the CDR3 is TGTGCCAGCAGGAAATTGGCTGGTAACTCTGGAAACACCATATATTTT. Its protein is CASRKLAGNSGNTIYF. This rearrangement joins TRBV10-3 to TRBJ1-3, with D hard to call. Germline-derived CDR1 and CDR2 are ENHRY and SYGVKD. Between the trimmed V and J ends, which lost 10 bases and 0 bases, there was a span of 19 bases. The CDR3 consists of 16 residues.

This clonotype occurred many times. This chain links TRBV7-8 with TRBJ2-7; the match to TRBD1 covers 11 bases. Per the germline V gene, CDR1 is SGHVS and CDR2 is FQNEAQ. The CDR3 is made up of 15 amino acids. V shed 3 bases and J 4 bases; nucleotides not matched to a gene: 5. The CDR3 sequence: CASSLTDRGHYEQYF. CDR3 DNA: TGTGCCAGCAGCTTGACGGACAGGGGGCATTACGAGCAGTACTTC.

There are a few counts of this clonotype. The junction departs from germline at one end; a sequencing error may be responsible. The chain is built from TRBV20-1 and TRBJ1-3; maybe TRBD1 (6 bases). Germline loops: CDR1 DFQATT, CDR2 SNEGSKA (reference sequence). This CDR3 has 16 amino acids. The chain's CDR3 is CSARRLQGFDGSTIYF. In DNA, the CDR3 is TGCAGTGCGAGACGTCTACAGGGTTTTGATGGAAGCACCATATATTTT.